The rows below give T cell receptor beta chains drawn from one sample of a study of blood T cell repertoires in COVID-19. The data were produced by immunoSEQ multiplex PCR, yet TCRdb's version contains in-frame clones alone and is incomplete. The sample consists of 200,000 to 250,000 clones, 82% of them appearing once. Sequencing was performed on PBMCs or T cells enriched from blood (not recorded which). All receptors derive from a woman in her sixties who had recovered from COVID-19. Each CDR3 is given with its conserved first and last residue. Fields, in order: V gene, D gene, J gene, clone size, CDR3 protein, CDR3 DNA. D genes are given only for firm matches. The size field is filled for only some rows; it gives once, few, many or a size class.

V gene: TRBV6-1; D gene: TRBD1; J gene: TRBJ1-2; clone size: few; CDR3 protein: CASSDGPQGEVHGYTF; CDR3 DNA: TGTGCCAGCAGTGACGGCCCACAGGGGGAGGTACATGGCTACACCTTC
V gene: TRBV5-1; D gene: .; J gene: TRBJ2-2; clone size: .; CDR3 protein: CASSFRENTGELFF; CDR3 DNA: TGCGCCAGCAGCTTCCGGGAAAACACCGGGGAGCTGTTTTTT
V gene: TRBV5-5; D gene: .; J gene: TRBJ1-5; clone size: once; CDR3 protein: CASSLSGGTSNQPQHF; CDR3 DNA: TGTGCCAGCAGTTTATCCGGGGGAACGAGCAATCAGCCCCAGCATTTT
V gene: TRBV19; D gene: TRBD2; J gene: TRBJ2-3; clone size: once; CDR3 protein: CASSRGLATDTQYF; CDR3 DNA: TGTGCCAGTAGTAGGGGACTAGCCACAGATACGCAGTATTTT
V gene: TRBV29-1; D gene: .; J gene: TRBJ2-5; clone size: .; CDR3 protein: CSVGFSGHQETQYF; CDR3 DNA: TGCAGCGTTGGGTTTTCGGGACATCAAGAGACCCAGTACTTC
V gene: TRBV7-8; D gene: .; J gene: TRBJ2-2; clone size: few; CDR3 protein: CASSQWGRNTGELFF; CDR3 DNA: TGTGCCAGCAGTCAGTGGGGCAGGAACACCGGGGAGCTGTTTTTT
V gene: TRBV5-6; D gene: .; J gene: TRBJ1-1; clone size: .; CDR3 protein: CASSAGSTEAFF; CDR3 DNA: TGTGCCAGCAGCGCCGGGAGCACTGAAGCTTTCTTT
V gene: TRBV19; D gene: TRBD1; J gene: TRBJ2-1; clone size: .; CDR3 protein: CASSLRDRVNEQFF; CDR3 DNA: TGTGCCAGTAGTCTCCGGGACAGGGTCAATGAGCAGTTCTTC
V gene: TRBV7-6; D gene: TRBD1; J gene: TRBJ2-5; clone size: .; CDR3 protein: CASSLGGTGQETQYF; CDR3 DNA: TGTGCCAGCAGCTTAGGCGGGACAGGTCAAGAGACCCAGTACTTC
V gene: TRBV2; D gene: TRBD2; J gene: TRBJ2-1; clone size: .; CDR3 protein: CASTERSGGARNEQFF; CDR3 DNA: TGTGCCAGCACCGAACGTAGCGGGGGGGCCAGGAATGAGCAGTTCTTC
V gene: TRBV6-2/TRBV6-3; D gene: .; J gene: TRBJ1-3; clone size: once; CDR3 protein: CASSSLGNTIYF; CDR3 DNA: TGTGCCAGCAGCTCCCTCGGAAACACCATATATTTT
V gene: TRBV2; D gene: .; J gene: TRBJ2-7; clone size: .; CDR3 protein: CASAVESSYEQYF; CDR3 DNA: TGTGCCAGCGCCGTCGAGAGCTCCTACGAGCAGTACTTC